Below, 12 T cell receptor beta chains from the same sample are listed, as sequenced in a study of tumor and adjacent non-tumor tissue in lung cancer. No cell sorting was done before RNA was extracted from the tissue. Distant lung tissue was collected more than 3 cm away from the tumor edge. The library came from three nested PCR rounds adapted from ARM-PCR protocols. Each CDR3 protein is one row after TCRdb ran MiXCR on the multiplex PCR reads. Seen here are 60,000 or so distinct CDR3 sequences, around 64% observed once, and the top ten hold about 32%. Sequencing was done on a sample of distant non-tumor lung tissue. Receptors originate from a man aged 65 to 79 with non-small cell lung cancer.

Regarding this clonotype: The junction shows a germline mismatch at one end, possibly a read error. V usage is TRBV12-3 or TRBV12-4 and J usage is TRBJ2-1; tentative D call: TRBD1 (6 bases). The CDR3 spans 14 residues. The CDR3 region is CVSRGYRADNEQFF. The CDR3, as DNA: TGTGTCAGCAGGGGATATAGGGCGGACAATGAGCAGTTCTTC.

In the case of this clonotype: Being one base from a much bigger clone, this may be a read error. The genes are TRBV6-1 and TRBJ2-6, with a weak D call TRBD1 (5 bases). CDR3 length: 15 residues. Germline CDR1 and CDR2: MNHNS and SASEGT. The CDR3 region has the DNA TGTGCCAACAGTGGACCCCAGGGTTGGGCCAACGTCCTGACTTTC. Translation gives CANSGPQGWANVLTF.

V gene TRBV29-1 combines with J gene TRBJ1-2; D remains ambiguous. With 7 bases removed from V and 0 bases from J, the gap between germline ends came to 9 bases. The CDR3 loop spans 12 amino acids. Germline V lookup: CDR1 SQVTM, CDR2 ANQGSEA. The CDR3 DNA follows: TGCAGCGCCACGTCCACTAACTATGGCTACACCTTC. Amino acid sequence: CSATSTNYGYTF.

The rearrangement links TRBV11-2 to TRBJ2-1; a possible D gene is TRBD1 (6 bases). V shed 1 base and J shed 5 bases, with 21 bases lying between them. The germline CDR1 and CDR2 sequences are SGHAT and FQNNGV. The CDR3 loop spans 18 amino acids. The CDR3 DNA reads TGTGCCAGCAGCTTAGTCCGACAGGTTGTAGGGCAGGACAATGAGCAGTTCTTC. Translation gives CASSLVRQVVGQDNEQFF.

Notes on this clonotype: At one end, the junction sequence differs from germline, possibly due to a read error. The V gene is TRBV30, the J gene TRBJ1-1; D gene unclear. Germline-derived CDR1 and CDR2 are GTSNPN and SVGIG (reference sequence). The CDR3 runs to 10 residues. For the CDR3, the DNA is TGTGCCTGGAACGAGGGCCACCTGAAGTTT. Protein sequence: CAWNEGHLKF.

Of note for this clonotype: A much larger clone lies one base from this, so it may be a read error. The chain has TRBV28 and TRBJ1-1; D not certain. The CDR3 extends over 14 amino acids. The germline V gene has CDR1 MDHEN and CDR2 SYDVKM. V was shortened by 6 bases and J by 3 bases, with 14 bases between the two germline ends. CDR3 sequence (DNA): TGTGCCAGCAGGCCGATCGGCCCGGACACTGAAGCTTTCTTT. Translating it yields CASRPIGPDTEAFF.

The rearrangement uses TRBV6-1 and TRBJ1-5, with 7 positions matching TRBD1. CDR3 length: 15 amino acids. The ends lost 4 bases at V and 1 base at J; junction bases unmatched: 4. Germline V gene sequence: CDR1 MNHNS, CDR2 SASEGT. The CDR3, as DNA: TGTGCCAGCAGTGGACAGGGAGGGAGCAATCAGCCCCAGCATTTT. Translation gives CASSGQGGSNQPQHF.

Regarding this clonotype: A junction boundary mismatches the germline segment, possibly from a read error. V is TRBV11-3 and J is TRBJ2-1, with D possibly matching TRBD2 (7 bases). Germline lookup yields CDR1 SGHNT and CDR2 YENEEA. The length of the CDR3 is 13 residues. The CDR3 nucleotides are TGTGCCAGAAGCTTAGGGGGGGTTAATGAGCAGTTCTTT. Translating gives CARSLGGVNEQFF.

The sample holds many counts of this clonotype. The J gene is TRBJ2-3, the V gene TRBV6-1, with TRBD1 matching 10 bases. Germline lookup yields CDR1 MNHNS and CDR2 SASEGT. With 6 bases clipped from V and 1 base from J, the junction kept 13 bases outside the gene matches. The CDR3 length is 18 residues. CDR3 sequence (DNA): TGTGCCAGCAGAGCCTTGCTGGGGACAGGGGATGGCACAGATACGCAGTATTTT. This gives the protein CASRALLGTGDGTDTQYF.

A remark on this clonotype: A read error may produce the germline difference seen at one junction end. The chain joins TRBV12-3 or TRBV12-4 to TRBJ2-1; the D gene could be TRBD1 or TRBD2 (5 bases each). This CDR3 region has 15 residues. Here the CDR3 reads CASSTRDGHHNGQFF. Here the CDR3 DNA reads TGTGCCAGTAGTACCCGGGACGGACATCACAATGGGCAGTTCTTC.

The table lists this clonotype with a few counts. The chain recombines TRBV24-1 with TRBJ2-2; possibly TRBD1 or TRBD2 for D (5 bases each). Trimming left V 7 bases short and J 7 bases short, with 15 bases between. Germline lookup yields CDR1 KGHDR and CDR2 SFDVKD. The CDR3 sequence is 14 residues long. CDR3 sequence (DNA): TGTGCCACCAGGGGGACCAGAGGGTTCGGGGAGCTGTTTTTT. The encoded protein is CATRGTRGFGELFF.

Worth noting for this clonotype: At one end, the junction sequence differs from germline, possibly due to a read error. J is TRBJ2-5 and V is TRBV30; D is ambiguous. CDR1 GTSNPN and CDR2 SVGIG come from the germline V gene (reference sequence). The CDR3 runs to 14 residues. The CDR3 DNA follows: TGTGTCTGGAGTATACAGAGTGGCCGTGAGACCCAGTACTTC. Its protein product is CVWSIQSGRETQYF.